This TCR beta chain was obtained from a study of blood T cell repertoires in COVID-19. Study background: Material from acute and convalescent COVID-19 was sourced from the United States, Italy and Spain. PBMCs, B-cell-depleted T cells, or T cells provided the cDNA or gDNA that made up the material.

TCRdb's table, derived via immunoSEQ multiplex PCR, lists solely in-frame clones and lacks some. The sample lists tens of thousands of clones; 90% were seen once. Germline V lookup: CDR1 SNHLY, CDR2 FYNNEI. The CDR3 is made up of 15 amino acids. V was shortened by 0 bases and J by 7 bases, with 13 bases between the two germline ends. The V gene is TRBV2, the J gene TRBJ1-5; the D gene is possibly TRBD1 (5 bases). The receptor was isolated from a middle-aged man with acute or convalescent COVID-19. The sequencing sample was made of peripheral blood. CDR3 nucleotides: TGTGCCAGCAGTGAAGCCAAGACAAGACAGCAGCCCCAGCATTTT. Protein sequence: CASSEAKTRQQPQHF. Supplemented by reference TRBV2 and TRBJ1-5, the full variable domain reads EPEVTQTPSHQVTQMGQEVILRCVPISNHLYFYWYRQILGQKVEFLVSFYNNEISEKSEIFDDQFSVERPDGSNFTLKIRSTKLEDSAMYFCASSEAKTRQQPQHFGDGTRLSIL.